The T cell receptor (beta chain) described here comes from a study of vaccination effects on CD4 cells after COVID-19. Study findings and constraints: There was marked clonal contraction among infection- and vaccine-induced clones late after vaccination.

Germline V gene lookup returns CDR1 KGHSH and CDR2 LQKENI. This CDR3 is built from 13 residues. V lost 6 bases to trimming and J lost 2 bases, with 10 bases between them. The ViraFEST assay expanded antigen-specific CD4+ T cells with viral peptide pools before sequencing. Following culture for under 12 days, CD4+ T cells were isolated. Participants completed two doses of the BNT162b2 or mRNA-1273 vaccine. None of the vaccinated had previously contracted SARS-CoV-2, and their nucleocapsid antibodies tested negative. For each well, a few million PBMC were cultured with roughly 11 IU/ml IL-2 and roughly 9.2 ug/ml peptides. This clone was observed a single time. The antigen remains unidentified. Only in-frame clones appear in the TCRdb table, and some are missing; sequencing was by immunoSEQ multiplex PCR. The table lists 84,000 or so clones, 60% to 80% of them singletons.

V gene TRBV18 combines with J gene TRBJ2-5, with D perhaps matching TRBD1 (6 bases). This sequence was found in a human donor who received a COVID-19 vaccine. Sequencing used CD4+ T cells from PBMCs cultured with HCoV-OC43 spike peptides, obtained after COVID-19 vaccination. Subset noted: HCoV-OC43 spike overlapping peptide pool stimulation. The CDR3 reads CASSDSLQETQYF. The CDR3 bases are TGTGCCAGCTCGGACAGCTTACAAGAGACCCAGTACTTC. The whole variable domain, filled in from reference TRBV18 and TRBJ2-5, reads NAGVMQNPRHLVRRRGQEARLRCSPMKGHSHVYWYRQLPEEGLKFMVYLQKENIIDESGMPKERFSAEFPKEGPSILRIQQVVRGDSAAYFCASSDSLQETQYFGPGTRLLVL.